These 24 T cell receptor beta chains originate from one sample sequenced in a study of cytotoxic CD8 clonotypes in ibrutinib-treated CLL. Clones were read by immunoSEQ multiplex PCR, and TCRdb kept only the in-frame ones, dropping some. The table has 190,000 or so clones, around 72% seen once. Specimen: PBMCs, collected after 24 months of ibrutinib treatment. These TCRs come from a human donor with chronic lymphocytic leukemia.

The rearrangement joins TRBV30 to TRBJ2-2, with 11 positions matching TRBD2. The CDR3 extends over 17 amino acids. The V and J ends lost 3 bases and 3 bases, in that order; junction bases with no gene match: 9. Germline V CDR1 and CDR2: GTSNPN, SVGIG (reference sequence). The chain's CDR3 is CAWSVGLAGGYTGELFF. CDR3 DNA sequence: TGTGCCTGGAGCGTGGGGCTAGCGGGGGGTTACACCGGGGAGCTGTTTTTT. The full variable domain, with the rest looked up from reference TRBV30 and TRBJ2-2, is SQTIHQWPATLVQPVGSPLSLECTVEGTSNPNLYWYRQAAGRGLQLLFYSVGIGQISSEVPQNLSASRPQDRQFILSSKKLLLSDSGFYLCAWSVGLAGGYTGELFFGEGSRLTVL.

This clone has just one count. This sequence joins TRBV15 and TRBJ2-7; TRBD2 might be the D (6 bases). V was cut by 5 bases and J by 4 bases, with 15 bases left in between. This CDR3 comprises 14 residues. Germline CDR1 LNHNV, CDR2 YYDKDF (reference sequence). For the CDR3, the DNA is TGTGCCACCAGCGCAGAGACGGGACTTTACGAGCAGTACTTC. Translating gives CATSAETGLYEQYF.

The chain combines TRBV28 with TRBJ2-1; D might be TRBD1 or TRBD2, each matching 5 bases. Germline CDR1 reads MDHEN; CDR2 reads SYDVKM. The CDR3 consists of 16 residues. V lost 4 bases, J lost 9 bases, and 22 bases lay in between. This CDR3 is CASSSIASGTPFEQFF. As DNA, the CDR3 is TGTGCCAGCAGTTCAATCGCCTCCGGGACGCCCTTTGAGCAGTTCTTC.

This clone was seen only a few times. The chain combines TRBV7-6 with TRBJ1-1; weak D call: TRBD1 (5 bases). Germline V lookup: CDR1 SGHVS, CDR2 FNYEAQ. The CDR3 covers 15 residues. V was clipped by 9 bases and J by 0 bases, with 17 bases between them. The CDR3 DNA sequence: TGTGCCAGTGGGACGGCTGGTCTCTTGAACACTGAAGCTTTCTTT. Protein product: CASGTAGLLNTEAFF.

This clone has a handful of counts. One end of the junction varies from germline; a read error may be responsible. The V and J genes are TRBV6-5 and TRBJ2-5; unclear D gene. This CDR3 contains 10 residues. CDR1 MNHEY and CDR2 SVGAGI come from the germline V gene. CDR3 sequence: CATYQETQYF. CDR3 nucleotides: TGTGCCACCTACCAGGAGACCCAGTACTTC.

V gene TRBV5-4 combines with J gene TRBJ2-1; 9 bases line up with TRBD2. The CDR3 is 16 amino acids. Trimming cost V 3 bases and J 9 bases; bases outside gene matches: 13. Germline values: CDR1 SGHNT, CDR2 YYREEE (reference sequence). The CDR3 DNA follows: TGTGCCAGCAGCTCCACCGGCGGGGGGGGCTGGGGTGAGCAGTTCTTC. Protein sequence: CASSSTGGGGWGEQFF.

CDR3 in DNA: TGTGCCAGCAGTTTTTCTCCGGGAGGGCCCCGAGATGAGCAGTTCTTC. It yields the protein CASSFSPGGPRDEQFF. The V call is TRBV27, the J call TRBJ2-1; 8 positions agree with TRBD2. The germline V gene has CDR1 MNHEY and CDR2 SMNVEV (reference sequence). The CDR3 is 16 amino acids. The V segment lost 3 bases and the J segment 8 bases; nucleotides outside the gene matches: 12.

This chain connects TRBV19 to TRBJ2-7; the D gene could be TRBD1 or TRBD2 (6 bases each). The CDR3 loop spans 14 amino acids. Trimming left V 3 bases short and J 5 bases short, with 14 bases between. Germline CDR1 reads LNHDA; CDR2 reads SQIVND (reference sequence). CDR3 in amino acids: CASSMGGGPDEQYF. In DNA form, the CDR3 reads TGTGCCAGTAGTATGGGGGGCGGCCCTGACGAGCAGTACTTC.

The chain couples TRBV5-1 to TRBJ1-1, with D possibly matching TRBD1 (5 bases). Trimming cost V 5 bases and J 3 bases, with 23 bases left between them. The CDR3 runs to 17 residues. Per germline, CDR1 SGHRS and CDR2 YFSETQ. CDR3 sequence reads: CASRQAATGFRYTEAFF. CDR3 DNA sequence: TGCGCCAGCAGACAGGCAGCGACGGGGTTCCGATACACTGAAGCTTTCTTT.

The genes are TRBV5-4 and TRBJ2-3; 7 bases are a match to TRBD2. The junction had 8 bases not matched to a gene; V was cut back by 4 bases and J by 0 bases. This CDR3 has 16 residues. Germline V gene data show CDR1 as SGHNT and CDR2 as YYREEE (reference sequence). The CDR3 loop is CASSRTLAESTDTQYF. In nucleotides, the CDR3 is TGTGCCAGCAGCAGAACCCTAGCGGAGAGCACAGATACGCAGTATTTT.

The chain is built from TRBV4-1 and TRBJ1-2; the D gene is possibly TRBD1 (5 bases). The CDR3 runs to 14 residues. CDR1 is MGHRA and CDR2 is YSYEKL in the germline V gene. Trimming cost V 4 bases and J 2 bases, with 11 bases left between them. CDR3 coding DNA: TGCGCCAGCAGCCCCGCAGGGTCGAACTATGGCTACACCTTC. Amino acids: CASSPAGSNYGYTF.

This chain connects TRBV5-1 to TRBJ2-1, with unresolved D. The CDR3 is 16 residues long. Per the germline V gene, CDR1 is SGHRS and CDR2 is YFSETQ. V dropped 5 bases and J dropped 0 bases, with 15 bases sitting between them. CDR3 sequence reads: CASRWFPTDSYNEQFF. CDR3 in DNA: TGCGCCAGCAGATGGTTCCCTACCGACTCCTACAATGAGCAGTTCTTC.

J is TRBJ2-7 and V is TRBV28; 8 bases agree with TRBD1. Unmatched junction bases numbered 10, after V lost 8 bases and J lost 4 bases. CDR3 size: 14 residues. CDR1 is MDHEN and CDR2 is SYDVKM in the germline V gene. CDR3 nucleotides: TGTGCCAGCGAAACAGGGGGGAGTGGGTACGAGCAGTACTTC. Translation: CASETGGSGYEQYF.

The CDR3 protein is CASSFSGTGLGEKLFF. The CDR3, as DNA: TGTGCCAGCAGCTTCTCCGGGACAGGGCTTGGTGAAAAACTGTTTTTT. The V gene is TRBV7-9, the J gene TRBJ1-4; TRBD1 aligns across 9 bases. In germline, CDR1 is SEHNR, CDR2 FQNEAQ (reference sequence). Trimming took 3 bases from V and 7 from J; bases not matched to a gene: 9. The length of the CDR3 is 16 residues.

V usage is TRBV11-3 and J usage is TRBJ2-5, with 11 nucleotides matching TRBD2. CDR1 and CDR2 from the germline V gene are SGHNT and YENEEA. The trim removed 2 bases at V and 4 bases at J, leaving 3 bases unmatched. The CDR3 contains 15 residues. The CDR3: CASSLTGLAGETQYF. The CDR3 region has the DNA TGTGCCAGCAGCTTAACCGGACTAGCGGGAGAGACCCAGTACTTC.

The genes are TRBV15 and TRBJ2-1; TRBD2 matches at 13 bases. The CDR3 extends over 20 amino acids. Germline CDR1 reads LNHNV; CDR2 reads YYDKDF (reference sequence). V lost 0 bases, J lost 11 bases, and 19 bases stayed unmatched. CDR3 nucleotide sequence: TGTGCCACCAGCAGAGATTACACTAGCGGGAGGGCGGGGGGCAATGATCAGCAGTTCTTC. Protein: CATSRDYTSGRAGGNDQQFF. Together with reference TRBV15 and TRBJ2-1, the CDR3 gives the full variable domain: DAMVIQNPRYQVTQFGKPVTLSCSQTLNHNVMYWYQQKSSQAPKLLFHYYDKDFNNEADTPDNFQSRRPNTSFCFLDIRSPGLGDTAMYLCATSRDYTSGRAGGNDQQFFGPGTRLTVL.

The chain is built from TRBV25-1 and TRBJ2-7; TRBD1 might be the D (6 bases). Trimming cost V 6 bases and J 12 bases, with 15 bases left between them. Germline V gene lookup returns CDR1 MGHDK and CDR2 SYGVNS. This CDR3 contains 11 residues. CDR3 nucleotides: TGTGCCAGCAGCCGGGACATCTTATGGTACTTC. This sequence encodes CASSRDILWYF.

This clone was picked up one time. The V call is TRBV7-3, the J call TRBJ2-5; 8 nucleotides line up with TRBD1. The CDR3 is made up of 15 amino acids. Trimming at V came to 5 bases and at J to 7 bases, leaving 12 bases not matched to a gene. The V gene's germline CDR1 is SGHTA and CDR2 FQGTGA. The CDR3 nucleotides are TGTGCCAGCAGCCTCGGGACAGGCCCTATGTGGACCCAGTACTTC. It is translated as CASSLGTGPMWTQYF.

This clone was counted once. The rearrangement joins TRBV18 to TRBJ2-3; D gene unclear. The CDR3 is made up of 13 amino acids. Between the trimmed V and J ends, which lost 3 bases and 2 bases, there was a span of 6 bases. Germline loops: CDR1 KGHSH, CDR2 LQKENI. CDR3 amino acids: CASSPDLTDTQYF. CDR3 sequence (DNA): TGTGCCAGCTCACCCGACCTCACAGATACGCAGTATTTT. The entire variable domain, with the rest obtained from reference TRBV18 and TRBJ2-3, is as follows: NAGVMQNPRHLVRRRGQEARLRCSPMKGHSHVYWYRQLPEEGLKFMVYLQKENIIDESGMPKERFSAEFPKEGPSILRIQQVVRGDSAAYFCASSPDLTDTQYFGPGTRLTVL.

The J gene is TRBJ2-7, the V gene TRBV5-6, with D tentatively TRBD1 (6 bases). The V end lost 0 bases, the J end lost 4 bases, and 14 bases lay between the germline ends. Germline loops: CDR1 SGHDT, CDR2 YYEEEE. This CDR3 region has 15 residues. The CDR3 loop reads CASSLVGGPNYEQYF. CDR3 DNA: TGTGCCAGCAGCTTGGTAGGGGGTCCTAATTACGAGCAGTACTTC.

This clone was observed a handful of times. The rearrangement joins TRBV19 to TRBJ2-1; D not certain. Deletions cut 4 bases from V and 6 bases from J, with 7 bases between. The CDR3 is 12 amino acids. From germline, CDR1 is LNHDA and CDR2 SQIVND (reference sequence). CDR3 DNA: TGTGCCAGTAGTACCAGGACCAATGAGCAGTTCTTC. It is translated as CASSTRTNEQFF.

This rearrangement joins TRBV5-1 to TRBJ2-7; D call uncertain. CDR3 length equals 18 residues. The V gene's germline CDR1 is SGHRS and CDR2 YFSETQ. V was shortened by 0 bases and J by 2 bases, with 21 bases between the two germline ends. CDR3 DNA: TGCGCCAGCAGCTTGGTACTGGCGTCATGGTTTCCCACCTACGAGCAGTACTTC. This translates into CASSLVLASWFPTYEQYF.

The chain joins TRBV7-2 to TRBJ2-5; D not resolved. V dropped 1 base and J dropped 2 bases, with 11 bases sitting between them. Germline lookup yields CDR1 SGHTA and CDR2 FQGNSA. CDR3 length: 15 amino acids. The CDR3 is CASSLVPAEQETQYF. DNA for the CDR3: TGTGCCAGCAGCTTAGTACCAGCCGAACAAGAGACCCAGTACTTC. The full variable domain, in which reference TRBV7-2 and TRBJ2-5 provide the parts outside the CDR3, is GAGVSQSPSNKVTEKGKDVELRCDPISGHTALYWYRQSLGQGLEFLIYFQGNSAPDKSGLPSDRFSAERTGGSVSTLTIQRTQQEDSAVYLCASSLVPAEQETQYFGPGTRLLVL.

The chain uses TRBV4-2 and TRBJ2-6; D gene ambiguous. Germline lookup yields CDR1 LGHNA and CDR2 YNFKEQ. V gave up 7 bases and J gave up 1 base, with 2 bases separating them. The CDR3 runs to 12 residues. CDR3 nucleotides: TGTGCCAGCAAGTCTGGGGCCAACGTCCTGACTTTC. Translation gives CASKSGANVLTF.